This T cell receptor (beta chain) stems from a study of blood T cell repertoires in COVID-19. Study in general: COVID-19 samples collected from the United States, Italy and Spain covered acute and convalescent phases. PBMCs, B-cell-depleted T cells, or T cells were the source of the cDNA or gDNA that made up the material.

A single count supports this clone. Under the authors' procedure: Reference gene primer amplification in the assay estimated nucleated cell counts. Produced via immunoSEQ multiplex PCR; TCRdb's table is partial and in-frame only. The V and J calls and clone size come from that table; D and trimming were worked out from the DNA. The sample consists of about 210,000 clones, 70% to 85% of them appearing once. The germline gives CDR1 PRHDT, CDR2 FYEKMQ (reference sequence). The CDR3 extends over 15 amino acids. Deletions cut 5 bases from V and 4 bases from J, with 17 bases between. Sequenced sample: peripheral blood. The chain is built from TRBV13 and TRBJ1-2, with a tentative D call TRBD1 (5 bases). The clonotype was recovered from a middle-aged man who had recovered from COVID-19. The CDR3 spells CASSRRLQDIYGYTF. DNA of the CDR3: TGTGCCAGCAGCCGCAGATTACAGGACATCTATGGCTACACCTTC.